Below, one T cell receptor (beta chain) is given with its context. It lacks a known antigen. Per-base qualities were not stored, and no clone one base away is much larger. Preparation of the library involved 5' RACE. Sequencing was carried out with an Illumina HiSeq 2500. A second PCR of roughly 7 to 11 cycles was run with a J-beta primer mix and a sample-barcoded 5' primer. A template-switch 5' adaptor carrying 12 random nucleotides introduced a unique molecular identifier onto each TCR beta cDNA molecule. Each sample yielded at least 2.5 million CDR3-containing paired-end reads. First-strand cDNA was synthesized from all RNA with the Mint cDNA synthesis kit, primed by a TRBC-specific oligonucleotide. After uracil-DNA glycosylase treatment, a first 18-cycle PCR used universal primers M1SS and BC2_uni_R on all cDNA. For the original study's pipeline: Each sample was normalized by randomly selecting 1 million high-quality reads, each carrying a distinct molecular identifier. Reads with shared molecular identifiers were discarded instead of being binned into consensus sequences. MiTCR, run with a Q25 quality threshold and the strictest error-elimination algorithm, handled CDR3 identification, clonotype clustering and error correction. A nonparametric unseen species model with Euler transformation was used to estimate lower-bound total TCR beta diversity. Clones were called with MiXCR by TCRdb after fastp trimmed the public reads at Q25, and only in-frame beta chains were retained. Each entry is one CDR3 protein sequence, shown with its most common DNA and genes. These V and J calls derive from TCRdb rather than the authors' analysis. Across this sample there are about 580,000 distinct CDR3 sequences, with around half seen only once. The ten most abundant clones make up about 22% of the sample.

This entry comes from a study of blood T cells in healthy people across ages (dated by TCRdb to the mid-2010s). In terms of the full investigation: In model experiments, template switching captured about one uniquely barcoded TCR beta cDNA molecule for every two T cells. The study measured age-related changes in TCR beta repertoire diversity using deep sequencing normalized with unique cDNA molecular identifiers. The donors were divided into four age groups: young (average approximately 17 years), middle-aged (around 37), aged (about 56) and long-lived (nearly 85). To avoid experimental bias, donors of different ages were distributed randomly across sequencing lanes. Using the same blood draw, the study looked at two additional independent replicas of 1 million unique cDNA reads for two donors, one aged 18 to 30 and the other aged 80 or older.

The roughly 42 donors, aged 6 to 90 years, were systemically healthy Caucasian individuals from Russia. Each donor gave about 9.7 milliliters of peripheral blood, drawn into EDTA-treated Vacutainer tubes. Ficoll-Paque density-gradient centrifugation was used to isolate PBMCs, with at least 6 million obtained per sample. Total RNA, at least 6 micrograms per sample, was extracted from PBMCs with Trizol reagent. For every donor, flow cytometry on a PBMC aliquot measured the percentage of naive CD45RAhigh/CD27high T cells. Study-level results and caveats: Observed TCR beta diversity per million T cells fell roughly linearly with age, and a significant reduction was already apparent by age approximately 41. Estimates of total diversity from one million sequenced T cells were regarded as lower bounds and underestimates. Bulk unsorted PBMC profiling prevented conclusive comparison of naive and antigen-experienced compartments. Observed TCR beta diversity correlated strongly with the percentage of naive T cells measured by flow cytometry. The long-lived group showed more naive CD4+ T cells, fewer expanded clones and increased TCR diversity than the aged group, suggesting age selection. Because donor CMV infection status was unknown, age-related changes in expanded clonotypes were potentially confounded.

V ends up 5 bases short and J 5 bases short, with an unmatched junction base count of 5. Looking up the germline V gene yields CDR1 SQVTM and CDR2 ANQGSEA. Inclusive of the bounding cysteine and phenylalanine, the CDR3 is 13 residues long. Only CDR3 DNA remains: 39 bases, in frame from the first base. This receptor chain uses TRBV29-1 and TRBJ2-2, with 7 junctional bases fitting TRBD2. The TCR comes from an elderly man in good health. The sample was blood. This receptor has the CDR3 CSVLPGGTGELFF. The base sequence is TGCAGCGTTCTTCCGGGGGGAACCGGGGAGCTGTTTTTT.